The 20 T cell receptor beta chains listed next were all sequenced from one sample in a study of beta chain features in type 1 diabetes. Expressed TCRB transcripts were sequenced because the entire RNA isolate underwent reverse transcription. Generated by immunoSEQ multiplex PCR, the TCRdb table keeps only in-frame clones and is missing some. The sample contains around 500,000 clones, about 30% of which appear only once. The sample comprised naive CD4+ T cells from blood. These TCRs come from a man aged 18 to 30 in good health.

This CDR3 reads CASTGTGQETQYF. The CDR3 DNA is TGTGCCAGCACCGGGACAGGGCAAGAGACCCAGTACTTC. V gene TRBV2 combines with J gene TRBJ2-5; TRBD1 matches at 9 bases. Per the germline V gene, CDR1 is SNHLY and CDR2 is FYNNEI. The CDR3 spans 13 residues. The V segment lost 7 bases and the J segment 2 bases; nucleotides outside the gene matches: 2.

This clone was picked up a small number of times. The chain couples TRBV30 to TRBJ2-2; D remains unclear. V dropped 3 bases and J dropped 7 bases, with 9 bases sitting between them. Germline V gives CDR1 GTSNPN, CDR2 SVGIG (reference sequence). The CDR3 sequence is 12 residues long. The CDR3 region has the DNA TGTGCCTGGAGCCCACATTACGGGGAGCTGTTTTTT. Protein: CAWSPHYGELFF. Using reference TRBV30 and TRBJ2-2 for the parts outside the CDR3, the full variable domain is SQTIHQWPATLVQPVGSPLSLECTVEGTSNPNLYWYRQAAGRGLQLLFYSVGIGQISSEVPQNLSASRPQDRQFILSSKKLLLSDSGFYLCAWSPHYGELFFGEGSRLTVL.

The rearrangement joins TRBV6-4 to TRBJ1-1; 7 bases are shared with TRBD1. CDR3 length: 13 amino acids. From germline, CDR1 is MRHNA and CDR2 SNTAGT. V lost 2 bases, J lost 4 bases, and 1 base stayed unmatched. The CDR3 is CASSDQGGTEAFF. Here the CDR3 DNA reads TGTGCCAGCAGTGACCAGGGGGGCACTGAAGCTTTCTTT.

A few counts support this clone. The chain recombines TRBV10-3 with TRBJ2-1; D is undetermined. CDR3 length: 14 residues. Trimming shortened V by 3 bases and J by 0 bases, and 6 bases separated the two germline ends. Germline CDR1 is ENHRY and CDR2 is SYGVKD. CDR3 in DNA: TGTGCCATCAGTGAAAGGAGCTCCTACAATGAGCAGTTCTTC. Its translation: CAISERSSYNEQFF.

CDR3 amino acids: CATSRGTGWPKPQHF. The CDR3 nucleotides are TGTGCCACCAGCAGGGGGACAGGGTGGCCCAAGCCCCAGCATTTT. The V gene is TRBV15, the J gene TRBJ1-5; 9 bases match TRBD1. This CDR3 contains 15 residues. Germline lookup yields CDR1 LNHNV and CDR2 YYDKDF (reference sequence). Trimming cost V 3 bases and J 8 bases; bases outside gene matches: 8.

This chain uses TRBV4-3 with TRBJ1-1; 10 nucleotides agree with TRBD1. The CDR3 runs 17 residues. Germline values: CDR1 LGHNA, CDR2 YSLEER. V trimming: 1 base; J trimming: 5 bases; junction bases outside the gene matches: 10. The CDR3 is CASSQGTGGLKGTEAFF. DNA of the CDR3: TGCGCCAGCAGCCAAGGGACAGGGGGGCTTAAAGGGACTGAAGCTTTCTTT.

The chain is built from TRBV7-9 and TRBJ2-7; D gene ambiguous. Per the germline V gene, CDR1 is SEHNR and CDR2 is FQNEAQ (reference sequence). V dropped 0 bases and J dropped 5 bases, with 2 bases sitting between them. The CDR3 is 11 residues long. DNA for the CDR3: TGTGCCAGCAGCTTAGCTAACGAGCAGTACTTC. Its protein is CASSLANEQYF.

CDR3 DNA: TGTGCCAGCAGCCGAGACCGCCTCGGGACCCAGTACTTC. Translating it yields CASSRDRLGTQYF. The V gene is TRBV7-3, the J gene TRBJ2-5; D not certain. The germline gives CDR1 SGHTA, CDR2 FQGTGA. Trimming shortened V by 5 bases and J by 7 bases, and 14 bases separated the two germline ends. CDR3 length equals 13 residues.

V is TRBV30 and J is TRBJ2-5, with unresolved D. Trimming cost V 8 bases and J 1 base, with 14 bases left between them. CDR1 is GTSNPN, CDR2 SVGIG, per germline (reference sequence). This CDR3 has 13 residues. The CDR3 DNA reads as TGTGCCCATAACAAGGCAGTCCAAGAGACCCAGTACTTC. Protein product: CAHNKAVQETQYF.

This clone was seen more than once but under ten times. The chain recombines TRBV4-3 with TRBJ2-7; TRBD2 agrees at 8 bases. J was trimmed by 0 bases and V by 4 bases; bases with no gene match: 8. The CDR3 totals 16 residues. Germline V gene sequence: CDR1 LGHNA, CDR2 YSLEER. This chain's CDR3 is CASSPILAANSYEQYF. Here the CDR3 DNA reads TGCGCCAGCAGCCCAATACTAGCGGCCAACTCCTACGAGCAGTACTTC.

The CDR3: CASSRGTSGSGTGELFF. The DNA of the CDR3 is TGCGCCAGCAGCCGAGGGACTAGCGGGAGTGGGACCGGGGAGCTGTTTTTT. The chain couples TRBV4-1 to TRBJ2-2, with 14 bases fitting TRBD2. Germline V gives CDR1 MGHRA, CDR2 YSYEKL. The V gene end was trimmed by 4 bases and the J gene end by 5 bases; junction bases not matched to a gene: 6. This CDR3 is 17 amino acids long.

The gene calls are TRBV6-1 and TRBJ2-1; 9 nucleotides line up with TRBD1. The CDR3 has 15 amino acids. The V segment lost 3 bases and the J segment 12 bases; nucleotides outside the gene matches: 12. Looked up from germline, CDR1 is MNHNS and CDR2 is SASEGT. The CDR3 is CASSERDRETIGQFF. The CDR3 bases are TGTGCCAGCAGTGAGCGGGACAGGGAGACAATTGGGCAGTTCTTC.

V usage is TRBV9 and J usage is TRBJ1-2, with TRBD1 matching over 7 bases. Germline V lookup: CDR1 SGDLS, CDR2 YYNGEE. The CDR3 has 14 residues. V lost 4 bases, J lost 4 bases, and 7 bases stayed unmatched. The CDR3 DNA sequence: TGTGCCAGCAGCCCGATAGGACAGGTCTATGGCTACACCTTC. Its translation: CASSPIGQVYGYTF.

The CDR3 is CASSLTQAAEAFF. For the CDR3, the DNA is TGTGCCAGCAGCTTAACCCAGGCTGCTGAAGCTTTCTTT. The chain combines TRBV7-3 with TRBJ1-1; unclear D gene. Germline lookup yields CDR1 SGHTA and CDR2 FQGTGA. The CDR3 contains 13 residues. Trimming removed 0 bases from V and 6 bases from J, with 8 bases in between. Supplemented by reference TRBV7-3 and TRBJ1-1, the full variable domain reads GAGVSQTPSNKVTEKGKYVELRCDPISGHTALYWYRQSLGQGPEFLIYFQGTGAADDSGLPNDRFFAVRPEGSVSTLKIQRTERGDSAVYLCASSLTQAAEAFFGQGTRLTVV.

This clone was picked up a small number of times. In DNA, the CDR3 is TGCGCCAGCAGCCGCTTACCGGGGGCTGGCGACGAGCAGTACTTC. It encodes CASSRLPGAGDEQYF. The gene calls are TRBV5-1 and TRBJ2-7; either TRBD1 or TRBD2 may supply D (6 bases each). Germline V gene data show CDR1 as SGHRS and CDR2 as YFSETQ. CDR3 length: 15 amino acids. Trimming removed 4 bases from V and 5 bases from J, with 19 bases in between.

This sequence joins TRBV28 and TRBJ1-3; no definite D call. The CDR3 consists of 16 residues. Germline V lookup: CDR1 MDHEN, CDR2 SYDVKM. Trimming stripped 3 bases from V and 0 bases from J, with 12 bases between. Written as DNA, the CDR3 is TGTGCCAGCAGTTTGGCCGGGATCGGCTCTGGAAACACCATATATTTT. Residues: CASSLAGIGSGNTIYF.

V usage is TRBV10-3 and J usage is TRBJ2-2, with D perhaps matching TRBD1 (5 bases). V lost 9 bases and J 7 bases, leaving 9 bases between the germline ends. Germline CDR1 and CDR2: ENHRY and SYGVKD. The length of the CDR3 is 11 residues. The CDR3 loop is CAMTVGGELFF. Written as DNA, the CDR3 is TGTGCCATGACAGTCGGCGGGGAGCTGTTTTTT.

Only a few counts were recorded for this clone. This CDR3 is also generated by other DNA sequences in the sample. This chain connects TRBV5-1 to TRBJ2-1; TRBD2 matches 13 bases. There are 15 residues in the CDR3. Per germline, CDR1 SGHRS and CDR2 YFSETQ. V dropped 4 bases and J dropped 4; count of bases not matched to a gene: 2. CDR3 nucleotide sequence: TGCGCCAGCAGCGTGGGACTAGCGGGGTACAATGAGCAGTTCTTC. This gives the protein CASSVGLAGYNEQFF.

This clone was picked up a small number of times. V gene TRBV29-1 combines with J gene TRBJ2-5; possible D gene TRBD1, 6 bases. Germline CDR1 and CDR2: SQVTM and ANQGSEA. The CDR3 sequence is 12 residues long. Trimming took off 3 bases at V and 4 bases at J, with 9 bases between the two ends. The CDR3 here is CSVEWGLETQYF. The CDR3 DNA follows: TGCAGCGTTGAGTGGGGGCTAGAGACCCAGTACTTC.

The rearrangement uses TRBV29-1 and TRBJ2-7; 13 nucleotides line up with TRBD2. The V gene's germline CDR1 is SQVTM and CDR2 ANQGSEA. With 5 bases clipped from V and 5 bases from J, the junction kept 9 bases outside the gene matches. The CDR3 runs to 15 residues. CDR3 DNA sequence: TGCAGCGTTACCCGACTAGCGGGAGGTTTCGACGAGCAGTACTTC. This encodes CSVTRLAGGFDEQYF.